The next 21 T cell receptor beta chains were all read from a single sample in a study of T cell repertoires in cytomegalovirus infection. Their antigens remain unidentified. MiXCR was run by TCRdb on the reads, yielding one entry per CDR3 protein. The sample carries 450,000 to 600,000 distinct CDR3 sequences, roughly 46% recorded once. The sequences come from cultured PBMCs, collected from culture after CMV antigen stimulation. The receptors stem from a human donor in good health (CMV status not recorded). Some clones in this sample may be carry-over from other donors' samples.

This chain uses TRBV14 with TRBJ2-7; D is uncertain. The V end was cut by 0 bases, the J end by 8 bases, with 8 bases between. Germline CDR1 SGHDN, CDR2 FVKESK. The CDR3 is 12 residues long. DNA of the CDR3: TGTGCCAGCAGCCAAGAATGGAGTCAGCAGTACTTC. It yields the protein CASSQEWSQQYF.

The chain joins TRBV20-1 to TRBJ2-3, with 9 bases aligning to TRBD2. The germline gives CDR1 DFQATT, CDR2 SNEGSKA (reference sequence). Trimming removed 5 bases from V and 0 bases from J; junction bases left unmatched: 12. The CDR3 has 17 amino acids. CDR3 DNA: TGCAGTGCTCCCCGTTTAGTAGCGGGAGTTAGCACAGATACGCAGTATTTT. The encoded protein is CSAPRLVAGVSTDTQYF.

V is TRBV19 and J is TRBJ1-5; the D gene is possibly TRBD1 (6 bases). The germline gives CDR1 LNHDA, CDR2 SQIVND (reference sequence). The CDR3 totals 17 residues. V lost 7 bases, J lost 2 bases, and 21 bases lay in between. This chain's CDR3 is CASNHPVTGQGNQPQHF. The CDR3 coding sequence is TGTGCCAGTAACCATCCCGTAACAGGGCAGGGCAATCAGCCCCAGCATTTT.

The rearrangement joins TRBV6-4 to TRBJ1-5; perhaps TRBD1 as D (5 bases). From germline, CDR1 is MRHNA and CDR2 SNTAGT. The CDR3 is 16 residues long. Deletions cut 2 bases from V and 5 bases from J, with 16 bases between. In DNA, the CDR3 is TGTGCCAGCAGTGACGACCCTGTCAGGGCTTATCAGCCCCAGCATTTT. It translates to CASSDDPVRAYQPQHF.

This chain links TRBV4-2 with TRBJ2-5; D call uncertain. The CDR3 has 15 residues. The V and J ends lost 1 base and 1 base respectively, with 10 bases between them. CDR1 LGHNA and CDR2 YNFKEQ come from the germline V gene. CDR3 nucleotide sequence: TGTGCCAGCAGCCAAGGGTGGGCAGCCCAAGAGACCCAGTACTTC. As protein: CASSQGWAAQETQYF.

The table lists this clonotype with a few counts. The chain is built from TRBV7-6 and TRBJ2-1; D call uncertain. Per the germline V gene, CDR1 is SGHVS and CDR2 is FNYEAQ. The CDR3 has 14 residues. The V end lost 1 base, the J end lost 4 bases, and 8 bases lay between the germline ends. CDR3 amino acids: CASSLVSAYNEQFF. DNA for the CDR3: TGTGCCAGCAGCTTAGTGTCAGCTTACAATGAGCAGTTCTTC.

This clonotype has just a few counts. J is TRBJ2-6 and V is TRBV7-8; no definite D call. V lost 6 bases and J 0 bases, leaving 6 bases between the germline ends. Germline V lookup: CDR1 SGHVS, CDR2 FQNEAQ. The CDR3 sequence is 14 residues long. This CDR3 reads CASRLISGANVLTF. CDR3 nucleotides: TGTGCCAGCAGGTTGATCTCTGGGGCCAACGTCCTGACTTTC.

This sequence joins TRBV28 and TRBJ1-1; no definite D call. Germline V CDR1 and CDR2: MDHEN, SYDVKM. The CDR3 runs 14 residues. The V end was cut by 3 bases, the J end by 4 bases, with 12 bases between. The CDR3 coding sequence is TGTGCCAGCAGTTTCCTCCCAAGAACCACTGAAGCTTTCTTT. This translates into CASSFLPRTTEAFF.

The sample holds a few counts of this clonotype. This CDR3 reads CASEWGWQANTGELFF. CDR3 bases: TGTGCCAGCGAATGGGGGTGGCAGGCGAACACCGGGGAGCTGTTTTTT. V and J are TRBV6-2 or TRBV6-3 and TRBJ2-2; D may correspond to TRBD1 or TRBD2 (5 bases each). V was clipped by 8 bases and J by 0 bases, with 16 bases between them. The CDR3 runs 16 residues. Germline V CDR1 and CDR2: MNHEY, SVGEGT.

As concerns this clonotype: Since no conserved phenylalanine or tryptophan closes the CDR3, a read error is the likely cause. This CDR3 is CASSLDGRNEQFC. CDR3 nucleotides: TGTGCCAGCAGCTTGGACGGTAGAAATGAGCAGTTCTGC. V and J are TRBV5-3 and TRBJ2-1; unclear D gene. TRBV5-3 falls under the ORF class, with uncertain function. The CDR3 extends over 13 amino acids.

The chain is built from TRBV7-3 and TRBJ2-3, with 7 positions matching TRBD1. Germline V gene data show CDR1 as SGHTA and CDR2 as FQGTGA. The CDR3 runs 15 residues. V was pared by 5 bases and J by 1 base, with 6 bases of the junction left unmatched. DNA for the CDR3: TGTGCCAGCAGCCACACCGGACAGGGCACAGATACGCAGTATTTT. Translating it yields CASSHTGQGTDTQYF.

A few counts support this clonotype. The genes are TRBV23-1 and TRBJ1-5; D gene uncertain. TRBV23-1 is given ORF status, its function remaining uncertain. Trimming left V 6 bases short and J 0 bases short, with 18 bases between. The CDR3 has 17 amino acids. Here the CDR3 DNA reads TGCGCCAGCAGCCCCCCACCCCGGGAGAATAGCAATCAGCCCCAGCATTTT. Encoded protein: CASSPPPRENSNQPQHF.

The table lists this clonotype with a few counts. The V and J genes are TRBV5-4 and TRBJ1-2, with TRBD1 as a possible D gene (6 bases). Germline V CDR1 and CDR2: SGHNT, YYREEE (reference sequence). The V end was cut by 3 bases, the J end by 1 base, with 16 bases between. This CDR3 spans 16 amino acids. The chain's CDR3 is CASSSGNRELNYGYTF. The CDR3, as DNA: TGTGCCAGCAGCTCAGGAAACAGGGAGCTTAACTATGGCTACACCTTC. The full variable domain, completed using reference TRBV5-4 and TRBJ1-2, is ETGVTQSPTHLIKTRGQQVTLRCSSQSGHNTVSWYQQALGQGPQFIFQYYREEENGRGNFPPRFSGLQFPNYSSELNVNALELDDSALYLCASSSGNRELNYGYTFGSGTRLTVV.

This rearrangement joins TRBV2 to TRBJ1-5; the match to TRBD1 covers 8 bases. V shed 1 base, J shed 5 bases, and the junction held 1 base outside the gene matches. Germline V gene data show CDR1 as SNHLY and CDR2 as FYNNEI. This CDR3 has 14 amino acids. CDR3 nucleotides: TGTGCCAGCAGTGAAGAGACAGGGGATCAGCCCCAGCATTTT. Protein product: CASSEETGDQPQHF.

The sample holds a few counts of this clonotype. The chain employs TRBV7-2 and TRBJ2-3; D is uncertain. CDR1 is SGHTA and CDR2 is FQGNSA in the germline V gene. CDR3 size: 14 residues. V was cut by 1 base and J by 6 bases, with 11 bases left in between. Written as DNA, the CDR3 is TGTGCCAGCAGCTTAGTGGGCCTTCCTGATACGCAGTATTTT. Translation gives CASSLVGLPDTQYF.

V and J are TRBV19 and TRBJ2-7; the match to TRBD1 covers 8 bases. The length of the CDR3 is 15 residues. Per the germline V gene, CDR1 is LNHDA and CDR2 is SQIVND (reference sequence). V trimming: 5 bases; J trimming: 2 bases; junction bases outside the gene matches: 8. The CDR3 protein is CASSSRQGSTYEQYF. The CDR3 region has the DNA TGTGCCAGTAGTTCTCGACAGGGGAGCACCTACGAGCAGTACTTC.

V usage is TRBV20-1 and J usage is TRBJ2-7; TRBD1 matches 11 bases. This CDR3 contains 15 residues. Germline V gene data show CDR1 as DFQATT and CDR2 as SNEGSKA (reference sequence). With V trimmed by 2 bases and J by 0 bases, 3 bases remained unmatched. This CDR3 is CSARPGQGASYEQYF. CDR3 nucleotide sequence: TGCAGTGCTAGACCAGGACAGGGGGCCTCCTACGAGCAGTACTTC.

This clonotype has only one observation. In DNA form, the CDR3 reads TGTGCCAGCAGTTACACCACGAGCCATCTTGGCTATGGCTACACCTTC. Translating gives CASSYTTSHLGYGYTF. This sequence joins TRBV6-5 and TRBJ1-2, with no clear D. V gave up 2 bases and J gave up 4 bases, with 17 bases separating them. The CDR3 length is 16 residues. CDR1 is MNHEY, CDR2 SVGAGI, per germline.

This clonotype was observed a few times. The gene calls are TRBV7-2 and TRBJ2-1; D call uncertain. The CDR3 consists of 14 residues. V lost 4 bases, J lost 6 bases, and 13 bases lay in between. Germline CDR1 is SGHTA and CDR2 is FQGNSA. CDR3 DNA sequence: TGTGCCAGCAGCTCCCGCACCCCGCCCAATGAGCAGTTCTTC. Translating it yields CASSSRTPPNEQFF.

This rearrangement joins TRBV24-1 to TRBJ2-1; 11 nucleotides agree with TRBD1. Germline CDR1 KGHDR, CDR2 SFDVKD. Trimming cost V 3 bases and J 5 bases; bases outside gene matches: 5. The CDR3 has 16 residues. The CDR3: CATSDLGQGANNEQFF. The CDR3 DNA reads TGTGCCACCAGTGATCTTGGACAGGGGGCTAACAATGAGCAGTTCTTC.

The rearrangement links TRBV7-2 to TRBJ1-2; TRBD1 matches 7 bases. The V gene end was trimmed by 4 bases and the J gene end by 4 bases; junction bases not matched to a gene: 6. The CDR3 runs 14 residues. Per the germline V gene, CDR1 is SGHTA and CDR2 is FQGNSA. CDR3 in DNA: TGTGCCAGCAGCTCCCAGGGGGTGACCTATGGCTACACCTTC. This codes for CASSSQGVTYGYTF.